Below, one T cell receptor (beta chain) is given with its context. Its antigen is unknown. Base qualities are not provided; no much larger clone lies one nucleotide away. The donors were healthy, HIV-negative adults who had no recently reported acute infections or vaccinations. Every donor was a Caucasian adult residing in Nashville, Tennessee, USA. CD4+ T cells were enriched by magnetic negative selection, after which naive cells were positively selected on CD45RA and the negative fraction was taken as the memory subset. Blood was obtained by leukapheresis, after which PBMCs were separated by Ficoll-Histopaque density gradient centrifugation and cryopreserved in liquid nitrogen vapor phase. Purity and quantity of every magnetically sorted T cell population were checked by analytical flow cytometry. Each sorted fraction had its genomic DNA isolated and then quantified by UV absorbance on a Nanodrop 2000c.

This sample is drawn from a study of shared clonotypes between healthy human individuals (dated by TCRdb to 2018 to 2021). Regarding the research as a whole: The cohort included three men and a couple of women between 18 and 49 years of age. To increase sequencing depth and limit assay-specific biases, TCR repertoire library preparation and sequencing were carried out by different laboratories using diverse techniques. Between about 0.94 and 10 billion PBMCs per donor were obtained by leukapheresis. The study deeply sequenced blood TCR repertoires of roughly five healthy adults to estimate repertoire size and the extent of clonotype sharing between individuals. Per donor, three plates each were used for CD4 naive and CD4 memory, two for CD8 naive, and one for CD8 memory. Overall study outcomes, separate from this receptor: Compared with non-shared clonotypes, clonotypes shared by all four sorted-subset donors had higher generation probabilities. The small number of donors limited the genetic and exposure-history diversity represented. Pairwise subsampling led to the expectation that sequencing depth would affect the degree of clonotype sharing among donors. Sampling was restricted to blood, and TCR repertoires in tissues likely differ from the TCR repertoires found in blood. Sharing across a handful of donors was observed for about 5% of naive CD4, about 4% of naive CD8, around 2.5% of memory CD4, and about 0.4% of memory CD8 clonotypes. Rarefaction of sorted-subset datasets indicated incomplete sequencing despite the large sequencing depth. Larger estimated clonotype richness was generally found for naive subsets than for memory subsets.

TCR CDR3 regions were amplified from genomic DNA by multiplex PCR using the deep immunoSEQ assay. Genomic DNA extracted from each cell subset was distributed evenly over all wells of several immunoSEQ 96-well plates, and each plate served as one replicate. For sorted subsets, about 200 ng genomic DNA, equal to about 30,000 T cell genomes, was loaded into each replicate PCR. The purified libraries were quantified using a Qubit 3.0 fluorometer, sized with a Bioanalyzer 2100, and then quantified again using the KAPA Library Quantification kit. Every immunoSEQ 96-well plate was sequenced on a separate single-read 150-cycle Illumina NextSeq 550 flow cell. Per the original workflow: Because the immunoSEQ output held only junctional sequences and lacked quality scores, the filtering could not match the filtering applied to full-length reads. To assign V/J genes and CDR3, sequences were annotated using PyIR, a Python wrapper for IgBLAST v1.9, with IMGT germline references. Reads with weak V/J assignments (E-value above 1e-6), missing CDR3, stop codons, out-of-frame junctions, or ambiguous translated residues were removed. V3J clonotypes were defined by identical inferred V gene, J gene, and CDR3 amino acid sequence. Percentage overlap between repertoires was computed as shared unique clonotypes divided by the size of the smaller repertoire. RTK rarefaction, the Chao1 estimator, and Recon v2.1 estimates of unobserved clonotypes were used to assess repertoire richness. For all TCRbeta clonotypes obtained by the gDNA method from a few donors, generation probabilities were computed with OLGA. The table was pulled from immuneACCESS by TCRdb, which kept in-frame rearrangements only. Such tables lose some clones; where checked, under half of the loss comes from unresolved V genes, and the rest has no known cause. V, J and clone size are those of that table, while D and trimming were read from the DNA. The sample has some 2,000,000 clones on record, roughly 94% of them singletons. Of the sample, roughly 0.13% falls within the top ten clones.

V sheds 7 bases and J sheds 4 bases, leaving 10 bases between their ends. Via the germline V gene (reference sequence), CDR1 is DFQATT and CDR2 SNEGSKA. Its CDR3 holds 11 amino acids, cysteine through phenylalanine. CDR3 DNA is the only sequence kept; it has 33 bases, read in frame from the first base. The receptor chain draws on TRBV20-1 and TRBJ1-1; confidence is insufficient to name the D gene. Source material: naive CD4+ T cells sorted from blood. This sample's cell subset or site label indicates: CD45RA+ positively selected. The TCR originated in a man between 18 and 35 years old in good health. The DNA reads TGCAGTGTCGACGGGTCCACTGAAGCTTTCTTT. Translated, this gives CSVDGSTEAFF.